The 23 T cell receptor beta chains listed next were all sequenced from one sample in a study of cytomegalovirus exposure and HLA in healthy donors. In the PCR, 60 Vbeta and 13 Jbeta primers were used. Sequenced by immunoSEQ multiplex PCR; TCRdb stores in-frame clones only, minus some. The sample has under 60,000 clones, approximately 80% seen once. What was sequenced was PBMCs. The receptors were sampled from a man over 45 in good health and CMV-seronegative.

The chain carries TRBV7-6 and TRBJ2-2, with 9 positions matching TRBD1. CDR3 size: 16 residues. With V trimmed by 6 bases and J by 4 bases, 9 bases remained unmatched. Germline CDR1 is SGHVS and CDR2 is FNYEAQ. In DNA, the CDR3 is TGTGCCAGCAGACCCCCGGGACAGGGTGGCACCGGGGAGCTGTTTTTT. Residues: CASRPPGQGGTGELFF.

This clone was counted a few times. The J gene is TRBJ2-7, the V gene TRBV7-2; 7 bases fit TRBD1. V was pared by 5 bases and J by 1 base, with 5 bases of the junction left unmatched. Germline assignment: CDR1 SGHTA and CDR2 FQGNSA. This CDR3 is built from 14 residues. The CDR3 region is CASSPGTVSYEQYF. The CDR3, as DNA: TGTGCCAGCAGCCCGGGGACAGTTTCCTACGAGCAGTACTTC.

DNA for the CDR3: TGTGCCAGCAGCGCCACGCCCGCAGGGGGTAATGAGCAGTTCTTC. It specifies CASSATPAGGNEQFF. The chain couples TRBV9 to TRBJ2-1, with 7 bases that match TRBD1. Per germline, CDR1 SGDLS and CDR2 YYNGEE. The CDR3 runs 15 residues. Unmatched junction bases numbered 10, after V lost 3 bases and J lost 7 bases.

This chain links TRBV5-1 with TRBJ2-7; TRBD2 agrees at 7 bases. J gave up 7 bases and V 6 bases, and 16 bases lay outside the gene matches. CDR1 is SGHRS and CDR2 is YFSETQ in the germline V gene. The CDR3 is 15 residues long. CDR3 loop: CASTPEASGGWEQYF. The CDR3 nucleotides are TGCGCCAGCACGCCGGAGGCTAGCGGAGGCTGGGAGCAGTACTTC.

The chain couples TRBV7-9 to TRBJ1-1; D is undetermined. The CDR3 contains 13 residues. Germline V gene sequence: CDR1 SEHNR, CDR2 FQNEAQ (reference sequence). V was clipped by 2 bases and J by 0 bases, with 4 bases between them. CDR3: CASSLQLNTEAFF. The CDR3 DNA is TGTGCCAGCAGCTTACAGTTGAACACTGAAGCTTTCTTT.

This chain joins TRBV19 and TRBJ2-2; D may be TRBD2 (6 bases). V lost 7 bases and J 1 base, leaving 19 bases between the germline ends. This CDR3 contains 17 residues. Germline V gene data show CDR1 as LNHDA and CDR2 as SQIVND (reference sequence). The CDR3 DNA sequence: TGTGCCAGTAATAGAATGCGACTAGATATGAACACCGGGGAGCTGTTTTTT. Encoded protein: CASNRMRLDMNTGELFF.

The table lists this clone with a count of one. V gene TRBV9 combines with J gene TRBJ2-1; 11 positions match TRBD1. V lost 0 bases and J lost 4; bases outside the gene matches: 3. The germline V gene has CDR1 SGDLS and CDR2 YYNGEE. The CDR3 runs 16 residues. The DNA of the CDR3 is TGTGCCAGCAGCGTAGGGACAGGGGGCAGTTACAATGAGCAGTTCTTC. Its protein is CASSVGTGGSYNEQFF.

This clone appeared a few times. The rearrangement joins TRBV15 to TRBJ2-1; D is ambiguous. This CDR3 is built from 13 residues. Trimming stripped 4 bases from V and 4 bases from J, with 8 bases between. Per germline, CDR1 LNHNV and CDR2 YYDKDF (reference sequence). CDR3 in amino acids: CATSTVPYNEQFF. The CDR3 coding sequence is TGTGCCACCAGCACAGTACCTTACAATGAGCAGTTCTTC. The full variable domain, in which reference TRBV15 and TRBJ2-1 provide the parts outside the CDR3, is DAMVIQNPRYQVTQFGKPVTLSCSQTLNHNVMYWYQQKSSQAPKLLFHYYDKDFNNEADTPDNFQSRRPNTSFCFLDIRSPGLGDTAMYLCATSTVPYNEQFFGPGTRLTVL.

The chain combines TRBV7-9 with TRBJ1-1; the match to TRBD1 covers 8 bases. There are 15 residues in the CDR3. Germline loops: CDR1 SEHNR, CDR2 FQNEAQ (reference sequence). The J segment lost 2 bases and the V segment lost 2 bases, leaving 4 bases of the junction unmatched. The CDR3 protein is CASSLLGQVNTEAFF. The CDR3 DNA is TGTGCCAGCAGCTTACTGGGACAGGTTAACACTGAAGCTTTCTTT.

The J gene is TRBJ1-2, the V gene TRBV14, with 8 bases lining up with TRBD1. The length of the CDR3 is 14 residues. Germline V gene sequence: CDR1 SGHDN, CDR2 FVKESK. The trim removed 6 bases at V and 8 bases at J, leaving 11 bases unmatched. This chain's CDR3 is CASSHFGQGDGYTF. The DNA of the CDR3 is TGTGCCAGCAGTCACTTCGGACAGGGTGACGGCTACACCTTC.

The V gene is TRBV29-1, the J gene TRBJ2-2; TRBD1 aligns across 7 bases. This CDR3 comprises 15 residues. The V gene's germline CDR1 is SQVTM and CDR2 ANQGSEA. V was pared by 6 bases and J by 4 bases, with 11 bases of the junction left unmatched. CDR3 sequence (DNA): TGCAGCGTCGCGCCAGGGGACAGTATCACCGGGGAGCTGTTTTTT. Protein sequence: CSVAPGDSITGELFF.

This clone was found a few times. The chain uses TRBV5-4 and TRBJ1-2; the D gene is possibly TRBD1 (6 bases). Trimming took off 4 bases at V and 8 bases at J, with 21 bases between the two ends. This CDR3 is 15 amino acids long. Germline V gives CDR1 SGHNT, CDR2 YYREEE (reference sequence). The DNA for the CDR3 is TGTGCCAGCAGCCAGGGGCCAGATTGGTCGGGGGGCTACACCTTC. This sequence encodes CASSQGPDWSGGYTF.

The rearrangement links TRBV7-2 to TRBJ1-1; tentatively, D is TRBD1 (5 bases). CDR3 length: 15 amino acids. Germline CDR1 reads SGHTA; CDR2 reads FQGNSA. Trimming pared 1 base from V and 1 base from J, leaving 10 bases between. The CDR3 bases are TGTGCCAGCAGCTTAGTTGGCAGGGCGAACACTGAAGCTTTCTTT. This codes for CASSLVGRANTEAFF.

The chain couples TRBV10-3 to TRBJ2-7; 8 bases fit TRBD1. The ends lost 6 bases at V and 2 bases at J; junction bases unmatched: 6. CDR1 is ENHRY and CDR2 is SYGVKD in the germline V gene. The CDR3 has 14 amino acids. The CDR3 sequence is CAIREDRAPYEQYF. For the CDR3, the DNA is TGTGCCATCAGGGAGGACAGGGCCCCCTACGAGCAGTACTTC.

A remark on this clone: One junction end does not reproduce the germline sequence, and a read error may be involved. The V gene is TRBV19, the J gene TRBJ2-2; weak D call: TRBD2 (6 bases). The CDR3 length is 13 residues. Germline V gene sequence: CDR1 LNHDA, CDR2 SQIVND (reference sequence). The CDR3 sequence: CASSGQNTGELFF. CDR3 nucleotide sequence: TGTGCTAGTAGCGGACAGAACACCGGGGAGCTGTTTTTT.

This CDR3 is CASAPRRGQNTGELFF. The CDR3 nucleotides read TGTGCCAGCGCCCCTCGGAGGGGGCAGAACACCGGGGAGCTGTTTTTT. The chain combines TRBV11-3 with TRBJ2-2; tentative D call: TRBD1 (7 bases). There are 16 residues in the CDR3. Germline lookup yields CDR1 SGHNT and CDR2 YENEEA. V was shortened by 8 bases and J by 1 base, with 17 bases between the two germline ends.

The chain is built from TRBV19 and TRBJ1-1; no clear D. CDR1 LNHDA and CDR2 SQIVND come from the germline V gene (reference sequence). V gave up 7 bases and J gave up 1 base, with 13 bases separating them. The CDR3 has 14 residues. The CDR3 here is CASTVNLWNTEAFF. For the CDR3, the DNA is TGTGCCAGTACGGTGAATTTATGGAACACTGAAGCTTTCTTT.

The chain employs TRBV28 and TRBJ1-5; the D is unclear. With 3 bases removed from V and 1 base from J, the gap between germline ends came to 4 bases. The CDR3 is made up of 13 amino acids. Per germline, CDR1 MDHEN and CDR2 SYDVKM. CDR3 amino acids: CASSFQSNQPQHF. The CDR3 nucleotides read TGTGCCAGCAGTTTCCAAAGCAATCAGCCCCAGCATTTT.

V is TRBV9 and J is TRBJ2-2; D gene unclear. CDR1 is SGDLS, CDR2 YYNGEE, per germline. The V and J ends lost 0 bases and 5 bases respectively, with 5 bases between them. CDR3 length: 13 amino acids. CDR3 in DNA: TGTGCCAGCAGCGTAGGGCAGACCGGGGAGCTGTTTTTT. This translates into CASSVGQTGELFF.

The gene calls are TRBV2 and TRBJ2-1; 11 nucleotides agree with TRBD2. The CDR3 covers 19 residues. V shed 3 bases and J 0 bases; nucleotides not matched to a gene: 10. Germline CDR1 SNHLY, CDR2 FYNNEI. CDR3 sequence reads: CASSDASGGKGSSYNEQFF. CDR3 sequence (DNA): TGTGCCAGCAGTGATGCTAGCGGGGGGAAAGGAAGCTCCTACAATGAGCAGTTCTTC.

This clone was detected only once. The chain employs TRBV7-2 and TRBJ2-7; the match to TRBD1 covers 9 bases. Germline CDR1 reads SGHTA; CDR2 reads FQGNSA. The CDR3 totals 19 residues. The V gene end was trimmed by 1 base and the J gene end by 2 bases; junction bases not matched to a gene: 15. The CDR3 here is CASSLGGTGFEANAYEQYF. Here the CDR3 DNA reads TGTGCCAGCAGCTTAGGTGGGACAGGGTTCGAGGCCAATGCCTACGAGCAGTACTTC.

V gene TRBV5-1 combines with J gene TRBJ1-4; 11 bases fit TRBD1. The CDR3 loop spans 14 amino acids. CDR1 is SGHRS and CDR2 is YFSETQ in the germline V gene. The ends lost 4 bases at V and 7 bases at J; junction bases unmatched: 3. CDR3 region: CASSPGTGGEKLFF. CDR3 nucleotide sequence: TGCGCCAGCAGCCCCGGGACAGGGGGTGAAAAACTGTTTTTT.

This rearrangement joins TRBV5-4 to TRBJ2-2; possible D gene TRBD1, 5 bases. CDR3 length: 15 amino acids. The germline V gene encodes CDR1 SGHNT and CDR2 YYREEE (reference sequence). V was cut by 4 bases and J by 9 bases, with 19 bases left in between. The CDR3 spells CASSDRQSLSRELFF. The CDR3 nucleotides read TGTGCCAGCAGCGACCGACAGAGTCTCTCCCGGGAGCTGTTTTTT. The full variable domain, rest sourced from reference TRBV5-4 and TRBJ2-2, is ETGVTQSPTHLIKTRGQQVTLRCSSQSGHNTVSWYQQALGQGPQFIFQYYREEENGRGNFPPRFSGLQFPNYSSELNVNALELDDSALYLCASSDRQSLSRELFFGEGSRLTVL.